This T cell receptor beta chain was sequenced during a study of blood T cell repertoires in COVID-19. Profiled with immunoSEQ multiplex PCR; TCRdb holds only in-frame clones, not every one. The data show approximately 250,000 clones, roughly 85% seen once. The CDR3 consists of 14 residues. CDR1 is MGHRA, CDR2 YSYEKL, per germline. V lost 0 bases to trimming and J lost 10 bases, with 10 bases between them. The clonotype originates from a woman aged 45-65 years with acute COVID-19. Sequencing used PBMCs or T cells enriched from blood (not recorded which). The rearrangement links TRBV4-1 to TRBJ1-6; D is undetermined. The CDR3 bases are TGCGCCAGCAGCCAAGAGCGGGCGGGCTCACCCCTCCACTTT. As protein: CASSQERAGSPLHF.